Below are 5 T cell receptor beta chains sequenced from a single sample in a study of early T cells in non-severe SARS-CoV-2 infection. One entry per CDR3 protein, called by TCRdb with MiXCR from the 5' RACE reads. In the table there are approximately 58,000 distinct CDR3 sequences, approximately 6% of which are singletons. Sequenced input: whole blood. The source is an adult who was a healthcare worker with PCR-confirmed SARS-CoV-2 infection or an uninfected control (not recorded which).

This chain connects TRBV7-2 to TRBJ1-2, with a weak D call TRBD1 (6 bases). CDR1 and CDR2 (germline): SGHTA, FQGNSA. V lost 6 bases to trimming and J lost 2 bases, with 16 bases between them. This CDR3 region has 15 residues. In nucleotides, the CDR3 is TGTGCCAGCAGTTATCCCGGGGGGCGAAACTATGGCTACACCTTC. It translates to CASSYPGGRNYGYTF.

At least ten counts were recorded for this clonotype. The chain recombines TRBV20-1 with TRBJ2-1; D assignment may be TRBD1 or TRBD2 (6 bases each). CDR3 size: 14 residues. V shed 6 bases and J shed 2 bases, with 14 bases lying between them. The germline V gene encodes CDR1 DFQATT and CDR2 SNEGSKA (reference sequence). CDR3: CSASRGQTYNEQFF. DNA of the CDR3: TGCAGTGCGAGTCGGGGGCAGACCTACAATGAGCAGTTCTTC.

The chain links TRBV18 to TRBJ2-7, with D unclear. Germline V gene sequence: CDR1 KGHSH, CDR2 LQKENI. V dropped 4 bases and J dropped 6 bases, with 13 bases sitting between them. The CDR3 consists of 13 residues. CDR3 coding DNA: TGTGCCAGCTCACTGGACCCCGGGTCCGAGCAGTACTTC. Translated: CASSLDPGSEQYF.

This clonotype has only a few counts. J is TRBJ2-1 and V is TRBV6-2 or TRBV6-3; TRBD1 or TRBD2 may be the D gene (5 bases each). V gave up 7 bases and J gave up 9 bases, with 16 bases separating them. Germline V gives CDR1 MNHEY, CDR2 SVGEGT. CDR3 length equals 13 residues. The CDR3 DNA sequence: TGTGCCAGCACCCACGGTGAGGGGAGTGAGCAGTTCTTC. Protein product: CASTHGEGSEQFF.

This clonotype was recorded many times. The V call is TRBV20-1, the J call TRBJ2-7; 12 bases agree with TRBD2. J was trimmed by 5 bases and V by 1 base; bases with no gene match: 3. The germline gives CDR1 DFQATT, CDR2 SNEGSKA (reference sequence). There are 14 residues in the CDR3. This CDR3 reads CSARGTSGDHEQYF. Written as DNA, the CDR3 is TGCAGTGCTAGAGGGACTAGCGGGGACCACGAGCAGTACTTC.